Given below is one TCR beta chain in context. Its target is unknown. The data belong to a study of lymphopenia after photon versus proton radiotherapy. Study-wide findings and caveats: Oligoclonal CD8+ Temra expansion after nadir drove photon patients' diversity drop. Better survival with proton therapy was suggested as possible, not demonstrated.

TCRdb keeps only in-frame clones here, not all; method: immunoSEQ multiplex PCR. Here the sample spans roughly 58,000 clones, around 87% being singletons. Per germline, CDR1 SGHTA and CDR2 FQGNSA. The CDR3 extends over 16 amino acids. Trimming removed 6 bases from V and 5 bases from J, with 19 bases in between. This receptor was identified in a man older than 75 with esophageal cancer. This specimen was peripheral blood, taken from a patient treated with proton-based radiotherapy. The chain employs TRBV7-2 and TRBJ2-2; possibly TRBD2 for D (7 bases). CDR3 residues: CASSLRGAATTGELFF. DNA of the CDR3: TGTGCCAGCAGTCTCCGGGGGGCGGCGACTACCGGGGAGCTGTTTTTT.